This entry is about one T cell receptor beta chain. Its specificity is not known. The entry originates in a study of radiation and T cells in renal cell carcinoma. Study-wide results and caveats: In blood, top tumor clones expanded by 2 weeks, shrinking by 4. Baseline intratumoral clonotype presence is unknown without pretreatment biopsies.

Data came from immunoSEQ multiplex PCR; TCRdb stores just in-frame clones and leaves some out. The data hold about 83,000 clones, with less than 85% observed a single time. The germline V gene encodes CDR1 SGHDT and CDR2 YYEEEE. J lost 8 bases, V lost 2 bases, and 7 bases had no gene match. The CDR3 has 14 residues. As for time point: blood 4 weeks post-SBRT, at nephrectomy. Documented treatment: 15 Gy SBRT to primary tumor, nephrectomy 4 weeks later. Nephrectomy followed 15 Gy stereotactic body radiation by 4 weeks. The patient's renal cell carcinoma had clear cell pathology. V is TRBV5-6 and J is TRBJ1-2; 9 bases agree with TRBD1. The sample was blood, taken from a patient whose treatment included radiotherapy and nephrectomy. The source is a woman aged 60-75 years with renal cell carcinoma. CDR3 nucleotide sequence: TGTGCCAGCAGCTTATCCGGGACAGGGAAAGGCTACACCTTC. It is translated as CASSLSGTGKGYTF.